Sequencing of this T cell receptor beta chain was carried out in a study of cytomegalovirus exposure and HLA in healthy donors. Broader study findings: Some V segments, including TRBV6-2 and TRBV6-3, were excluded as indistinguishable. In an earlier analysis, in some 500 donors, most V segments appeared productive either ~90% or ~30% of the time. The authors enumerated over 150 TCR beta chains as linked to cytomegalovirus.

Primers: 60 Vbeta forward and 13 Jbeta reverse. The data were produced by immunoSEQ multiplex PCR, yet TCRdb's version contains in-frame clones alone and is incomplete. Of approximately 170,000 clones listed, about 70% were seen once; the top ten hold roughly 4.4%. With V trimmed by 6 bases and J by 2 bases, 11 bases remained unmatched. The CDR3 consists of 15 residues. Germline CDR1 and CDR2: SGHKS and YYEKEE (reference sequence). As regards this clone: Its antigen remains unknown.

This chain links TRBV5-5 with TRBJ2-7; TRBD1 matches at 7 bases. This clonotype was obtained from a woman under 30 in good health and CMV-seropositive. The sequencing sample was made of PBMCs. The CDR3 DNA reads as TGTGCCAGCACCGAGGACCGGGACAGCACCTACGAGCAGTACTTC. Protein: CASTEDRDSTYEQYF.